This TCR beta chain was captured by sequencing in a study of T cells in Graves' hyperthyroidism and ophthalmopathy. General study results and limits: The majority of expanded thyroid clonotypes above 0.001 also appeared in blood.

Stable disease denoted Graves' hyperthyroidism without ophthalmopathy progression within 18 months. This clonotype was seen a few times. The antigen is unknown. The germline V gene encodes CDR1 SGHRS and CDR2 YFSETQ. The CDR3 consists of 14 residues. V lost 4 bases and J lost 2; bases outside the gene matches: 5. TCR beta CDR3 region amplification was performed from RNA transcripts. An initial round of RT-PCR targeting the TCR CDR3 relied on the HTBI primer set. MiXCR was run by TCRdb on the multiplex PCR reads, yielding one entry per CDR3 protein. The profile shows over 150,000 distinct CDR3 sequences, over 15% of them singletons.

This clonotype was obtained from a woman between 50 and 59 years old with Graves' hyperthyroidism. This sequence joins TRBV5-1 and TRBJ1-1; 7 nucleotides agree with TRBD1. Sequenced material: blood. Here the CDR3 reads CASSVDRLNTEAFF. The DNA for the CDR3 is TGCGCCAGCAGCGTGGACAGGCTAAACACTGAAGCTTTCTTT.